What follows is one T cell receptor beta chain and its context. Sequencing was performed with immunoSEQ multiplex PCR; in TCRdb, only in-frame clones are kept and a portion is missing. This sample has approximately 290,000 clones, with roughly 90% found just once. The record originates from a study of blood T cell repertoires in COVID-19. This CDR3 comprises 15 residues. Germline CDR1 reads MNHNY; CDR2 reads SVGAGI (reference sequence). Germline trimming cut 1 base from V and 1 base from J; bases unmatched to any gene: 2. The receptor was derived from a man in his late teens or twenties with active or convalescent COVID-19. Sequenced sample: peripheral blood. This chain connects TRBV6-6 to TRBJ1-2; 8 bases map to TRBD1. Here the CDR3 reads CASSYFDRGNYGYTF. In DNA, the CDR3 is TGTGCCAGCAGTTACTTCGACAGGGGTAACTATGGCTACACCTTC.